This record covers a single TCR beta chain. No antigen is known for it. The entry originates in a study of vaccination and CD4 T cells after COVID-19. Study information: In the convalescent cohort, there were six males and four females, two of them Hispanic. For each participant, vaccination comprised two doses of either the BNT162b2 or the mRNA-1273 vaccine. Median draw time for post-COVID samples was 85 to 120 days post-diagnosis (range 35 to 161). Notes on the study in general: Median reactive clonotypes, those recognizing SARS-CoV-2, rose from about 22 to 38, not significantly.

TCRdb independently ran MiXCR on the PCR reads; one entry per CDR3 protein. The sample gives 15,000 to 16,000 distinct CDR3 sequences, roughly two thirds of which show up once; approximately 1.2% is in the top ten. Specimen: CD4+ T cells from blood, collected after SARS-CoV-2 vaccination. The sequence came from a human donor who had recovered from COVID-19.

Here the CDR3 DNA reads TGTGCCAGCAGTAAGGGGGGTCTGAATAACATTCAGTACTTC. Protein: CASSKGGLNNIQYF. V and J are TRBV12-3 or TRBV12-4 and TRBJ2-4, with D possibly being TRBD1 or TRBD2 (6 bases each). The CDR3 is 14 residues long. With 5 bases removed from V and 7 bases from J, the gap between germline ends came to 15 bases.